This T cell receptor beta chain was captured by sequencing in a study of blood T cell repertoires in COVID-19. Study context: Specimens from acute and convalescent COVID-19 originated in the United States, Italy and Spain.

In the original analysis: Nucleated cell number was recorded as an estimate derived from reference gene primer amplification. Sequenced by immunoSEQ multiplex PCR; TCRdb stores in-frame clones only, minus some. The D gene and trimming were derived from the DNA, and the V and J assignments and clone size from that table. The data contain 65,000 to 85,000 clones, more than 75% of them seen just once; the ten biggest clones take up 11%. The CDR3 extends over 17 amino acids. Germline CDR1 reads MNHNS; CDR2 reads SASEGT. V was clipped by 3 bases and J by 1 base, with 18 bases between them. The source is a woman aged 18 to 35 with acute or convalescent COVID-19. The sample consisted of peripheral blood. The chain couples TRBV6-1 to TRBJ1-1, with D perhaps TRBD1 (5 bases). CDR3 coding DNA: TGTGCCAGCAGTGATCGATTCGGGGGAACTGGGAACACTGAAGCTTTCTTT. Residues: CASSDRFGGTGNTEAFF.